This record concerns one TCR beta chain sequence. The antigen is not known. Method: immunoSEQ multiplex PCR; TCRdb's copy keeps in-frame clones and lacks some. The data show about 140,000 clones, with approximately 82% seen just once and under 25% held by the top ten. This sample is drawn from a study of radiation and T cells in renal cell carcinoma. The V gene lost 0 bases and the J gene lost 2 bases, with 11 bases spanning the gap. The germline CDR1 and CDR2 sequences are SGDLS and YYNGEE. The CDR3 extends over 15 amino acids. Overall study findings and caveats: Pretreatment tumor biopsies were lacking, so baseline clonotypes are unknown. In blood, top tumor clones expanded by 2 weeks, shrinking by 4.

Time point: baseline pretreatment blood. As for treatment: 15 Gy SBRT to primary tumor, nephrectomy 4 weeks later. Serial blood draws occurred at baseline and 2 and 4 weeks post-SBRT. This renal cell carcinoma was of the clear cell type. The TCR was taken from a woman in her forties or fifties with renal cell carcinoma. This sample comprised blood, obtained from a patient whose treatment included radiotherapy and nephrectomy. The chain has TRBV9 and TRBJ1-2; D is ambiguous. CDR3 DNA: TGTGCCAGCAGCGTAGGTGGCGGAGGAAACTATGGCTACACCTTC. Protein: CASSVGGGGNYGYTF.